This T cell receptor beta chain was identified in a study of CD8 T cell repertoires and HIV-1 epitope variants. Study in general: Cultures ran around ten days, with IL-2, IL-7 and IL-15 added on days 3 and 7.

The germline V gene encodes CDR1 MNHNY and CDR2 SVGAGI (reference sequence). The CDR3 runs to 13 residues. V lost 8 bases, J lost 6 bases, and 11 bases lay in between. Data came from immunoSEQ multiplex PCR; TCRdb stores just in-frame clones and leaves some out. The data show over 90,000 clones, with roughly four fifths seen just once and 20% to 30% held by the top ten. About this clone: Its antigen remains unknown.

Study outcomes and limitations: Most of the nine antigen-specific clonotypes appeared cross-reactive to autologous or escape variants.

The sequencing sample was made of uncultured baseline CD8+ T cells from peripheral blood mononuclear cells (PBMCs). The origin of this receptor is a male donor with HIV. The rearrangement uses TRBV6-6 and TRBJ2-6; D might be TRBD2 (5 bases). The CDR3 reads CASHSGMANVLTF. The CDR3 DNA reads as TGTGCCAGCCACTCGGGGATGGCCAACGTCCTGACTTTC.